The entry that follows covers one T cell receptor (beta chain) sequence. Individuals drawn from approximately 22 US areas were roughly 18 to 95 years old. Participant reports of clinical history set cohort assignment. This entry is derived from a study of blood T cell repertoires in COVID-19. Study in general: Sample material is recorded as cDNA or gDNA derived from T cells, B-cell-depleted T cells, or PBMCs.

The protocol was immunoSEQ multiplex PCR, while the TCRdb copy is restricted to in-frame clones and leaves out a portion. This table has about 240,000 clones, 87% appearing once. Germline V CDR1 and CDR2: PRHDT, FYEKMQ (reference sequence). V was clipped by 2 bases and J by 4 bases, with 20 bases between them. The CDR3 consists of 17 residues. This sequence joins TRBV13 and TRBJ1-2; D is perhaps TRBD1 (6 bases). The clonotype was recovered from a woman aged 25-40 years with acute COVID-19. Sequenced: PBMCs or T cells enriched from blood (not recorded which). CDR3 DNA sequence: TGTGCCAGCAGCTTAACCAGGGGAGGGCACGGGACCTATGGCTACACCTTC. This gives the protein CASSLTRGGHGTYGYTF. Variable domain in full (rest from reference TRBV13 and TRBJ1-2): AAGVIQSPRHLIKEKRETATLKCYPIPRHDTVYWYQQGPGQDPQFLISFYEKMQSDKGSIPDRFSAQQFSDYHSELNMSSLELGDSALYFCASSLTRGGHGTYGYTFGSGTRLTVV.